The sequence of this TCR beta chain was determined in a study of T cell responses to AZD1222 COVID-19 vaccine. Findings and limits, study-wide: White British donors predominated, females outnumbered males, and clonal diversity was possibly underestimated. At study baseline, merely six AZD1222 recipients were seropositive.

This clone was observed once. Its antigen is not known. The repertoire was sequenced with immunoSEQ multiplex PCR; TCRdb's copy has only in-frame clones and lacks some. Found here are roughly 93,000 clones, roughly 87% of them singletons; the top ten hold 5.3%. Germline trimming cut 9 bases from V and 1 base from J; bases unmatched to any gene: 3. The CDR3 runs to 13 residues. Per germline, CDR1 SGHNT and CDR2 YYREEE (reference sequence). The TCR sequence derives from an adult who received the AZD1222 COVID-19 vaccine. The rearrangement uses TRBV5-4 and TRBJ2-2; 7 positions agree with TRBD2. Sequenced material: peripheral blood, taken 28 days after the second AZD1222 dose. The CDR3 bases are TGTGCCACCGAGCGGGGGAACACCGGGGAGCTGTTTTTT. Translation gives CATERGNTGELFF.